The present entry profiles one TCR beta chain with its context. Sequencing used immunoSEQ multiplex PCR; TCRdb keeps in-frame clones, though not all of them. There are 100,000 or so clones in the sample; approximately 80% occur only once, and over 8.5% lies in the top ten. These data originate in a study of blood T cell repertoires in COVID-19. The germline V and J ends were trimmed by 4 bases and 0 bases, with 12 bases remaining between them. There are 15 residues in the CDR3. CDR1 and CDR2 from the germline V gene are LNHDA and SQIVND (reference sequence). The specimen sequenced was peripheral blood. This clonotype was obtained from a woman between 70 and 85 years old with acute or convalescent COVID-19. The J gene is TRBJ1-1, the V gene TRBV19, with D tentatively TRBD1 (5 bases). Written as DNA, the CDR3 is TGTGCCAGTAGTAATGACAGAGCCCTGAACACTGAAGCTTTCTTT. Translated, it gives CASSNDRALNTEAFF.